These 10 T cell receptor beta chains were sequenced from one sample in a study of OX40 agonist ivuxolimab in advanced cancers. Only in-frame clones appear in the TCRdb table, and some are missing; sequencing was by immunoSEQ multiplex PCR. Among 60,000 or so clones, 85% were seen once, and the ten largest hold about 4%. Sequencing was performed on CD4+ or CD8+ T cells sorted from blood, taken in a trial of the OX40 agonist ivuxolimab. These receptors were taken from an adult with an advanced solid tumor such as melanoma, head and neck, liver or kidney cancer.

The chain employs TRBV19 and TRBJ1-5, with unresolved D. Trimming cost V 3 bases and J 4 bases, with 7 bases left between them. The germline V gene has CDR1 LNHDA and CDR2 SQIVND (reference sequence). The CDR3 is made up of 13 amino acids. CDR3 nucleotides: TGTGCCAGTAGTATGGTGGAGAATCAGCCCCAGCATTTT. Amino acids: CASSMVENQPQHF.

The chain carries TRBV6-5 and TRBJ2-2; 7 positions agree with TRBD1. Trimming cost V 6 bases and J 3 bases; bases outside gene matches: 4. This CDR3 is built from 14 residues. Germline CDR1 MNHEY, CDR2 SVGAGI. CDR3 DNA: TGTGCCAGCAGCCGACAGGGCTACACCGGGGAGCTGTTTTTT. Translating gives CASSRQGYTGELFF.

This chain uses TRBV20-1 with TRBJ2-7, with D tentatively TRBD2 (7 bases). CDR1 and CDR2 from the germline V gene are DFQATT and SNEGSKA (reference sequence). The CDR3 loop spans 11 amino acids. V lost 6 bases, J lost 5 bases, and 11 bases lay in between. CDR3 sequence: CSARGGDEQYF. DNA for the CDR3: TGCAGTGCCCGAGGGGGGGACGAGCAGTACTTC.

This rearrangement joins TRBV18 to TRBJ1-2; tentative D call: TRBD1 (6 bases). Trimming took 3 bases from V and 3 from J, leaving 17 bases between them. Germline loops: CDR1 KGHSH, CDR2 LQKENI. CDR3 length: 16 residues. Written as DNA, the CDR3 is TGTGCCAGCTCACCGGAACAGGGTGAGTCGCACTATGGCTACACCTTC. It encodes CASSPEQGESHYGYTF.

This clone appeared once. This sequence joins TRBV28 and TRBJ2-7; D is possibly TRBD2 (6 bases). This CDR3 spans 14 amino acids. Germline V CDR1 and CDR2: MDHEN, SYDVKM. V was trimmed by 2 bases and J by 3 bases, leaving 11 bases between them. CDR3 loop: CASSLRAGGYEQYF. The CDR3, as DNA: TGTGCCAGCAGTTTAAGGGCCGGGGGCTACGAGCAGTACTTC.

The chain combines TRBV2 with TRBJ2-7; D gene unclear. V dropped 7 bases and J dropped 0 bases, with 13 bases sitting between them. Per the germline V gene, CDR1 is SNHLY and CDR2 is FYNNEI. The length of the CDR3 is 14 residues. This CDR3 reads CASTRTESSYEQYF. The CDR3 DNA follows: TGTGCCAGCACCCGAACAGAGAGCTCCTACGAGCAGTACTTC.

This clone was counted once. This chain links TRBV9 with TRBJ1-3; D might be TRBD1 (6 bases). Trimming cost V 0 bases and J 6 bases, with 22 bases left between them. CDR1 and CDR2 from the germline V gene are SGDLS and YYNGEE. CDR3 length: 18 residues. CDR3: CASSVESRWQGSENTIYF. The CDR3 DNA reads as TGTGCCAGCAGCGTAGAGAGTCGCTGGCAGGGGTCCGAAAACACCATATATTTT. The full variable domain, completed using reference TRBV9 and TRBJ1-3, is DSGVTQTPKHLITATGQRVTLRCSPRSGDLSVYWYQQSLDQGLQFLIQYYNGEERAKGNILERFSAQQFPDLHSELNLSSLELGDSALYFCASSVESRWQGSENTIYFGEGSWLTVV.

CDR3 in DNA: TGTGCCAGCAGCTTCTACCCGCCTGTCGAGTTCTTC. Translated, it gives CASSFYPPVEFF. V usage is TRBV11-2 and J usage is TRBJ2-1, with no clear D. Trimming took 3 bases from V and 14 from J, leaving 14 bases between them. This CDR3 is built from 12 residues. CDR1 and CDR2 from the germline V gene are SGHAT and FQNNGV.

The J gene is TRBJ1-1, the V gene TRBV30, with D uncertain. CDR3 length: 11 residues. Between the trimmed V and J ends, which lost 1 base and 8 bases, there was a span of 8 bases. Germline CDR1 is GTSNPN and CDR2 is SVGIG (reference sequence). As DNA, the CDR3 is TGTGCCTGGAGTGGAAATCAAGAAGCTTTCTTT. Translated: CAWSGNQEAFF.

V usage is TRBV11-2 and J usage is TRBJ2-3; D perhaps matches TRBD2 (5 bases). V was cut by 1 base and J by 10 bases, with 15 bases left in between. Germline assignment: CDR1 SGHAT and CDR2 FQNNGV. The CDR3 extends over 14 amino acids. The CDR3 DNA reads as TGTGCCAGCAGCTTAGGGTCCGGCGAGGACTCGCAGTATTTT. It yields the protein CASSLGSGEDSQYF.